A single sample is the source of the 14 T cell receptor beta chains below, sequenced in a study of T-cell reconstitution after alpha-beta-depleted transplantation in children. Molecular barcoding with unique molecular identifiers was used for the TCRbeta library. From the PCR reads, TCRdb called clonotypes with MiXCR, one entry per CDR3 protein. The sample holds 150,000 to 250,000 distinct CDR3 sequences, 13% to 15% seen once. Sequencing used PBMCs from the stem cell graft donor, obtained from the stem cell graft. These TCRs come from a human donor who donated a stem cell graft to a child with acute lymphoblastic leukemia.

This clonotype was observed a handful of times. The V and J genes are TRBV20-1 and TRBJ1-4, with a weak D call TRBD1 (6 bases). The V gene lost 1 base and the J gene lost 5 bases, with 14 bases spanning the gap. There are 15 residues in the CDR3. Germline CDR1 reads DFQATT; CDR2 reads SNEGSKA (reference sequence). DNA of the CDR3: TGCAGTGCTAGAGCAAGGACAGAGCCGAATGAAAAACTGTTTTTT. Protein product: CSARARTEPNEKLFF.

The chain recombines TRBV5-4 with TRBJ2-3; 11 positions agree with TRBD2. CDR3 length equals 16 residues. Trimming took 2 bases from V and 2 from J; bases not matched to a gene: 4. CDR1 and CDR2 (germline): SGHNT, YYREEE (reference sequence). As DNA, the CDR3 is TGTGCCAGCAGCTTCCGACTAGCGGGATACACAGATACGCAGTATTTT. This gives the protein CASSFRLAGYTDTQYF.

This clonotype was counted many times. This sequence joins TRBV5-1 and TRBJ1-2; no reliable D call. Germline assignment: CDR1 SGHRS and CDR2 YFSETQ. The CDR3 runs 16 residues. V was shortened by 4 bases and J by 7 bases, with 23 bases between the two germline ends. This chain's CDR3 is CASSPQVSEEVGGYTF. Here the CDR3 DNA reads TGCGCCAGCAGCCCCCAGGTTTCGGAGGAGGTTGGTGGCTACACCTTC.

The CDR3 loop reads CASSILTGTASYEQYF. CDR3 coding DNA: TGTGCCAGCAGTATACTGACCGGGACGGCCTCCTACGAGCAGTACTTC. The chain is built from TRBV28 and TRBJ2-7; D is perhaps TRBD1 or TRBD2 (5 bases each). The V end was cut by 5 bases, the J end by 0 bases, with 17 bases between. The CDR3 totals 16 residues. Per germline, CDR1 MDHEN and CDR2 SYDVKM.

This clonotype has just a few counts. This chain connects TRBV20-1 to TRBJ2-3; D remains unclear. The V end lost 3 bases, the J end lost 1 base, and 11 bases lay between the germline ends. The germline V gene encodes CDR1 DFQATT and CDR2 SNEGSKA (reference sequence). The CDR3 consists of 14 residues. CDR3 loop: CSASNPSGTDTQYF. CDR3 bases: TGCAGTGCTAGTAATCCCTCCGGCACAGATACGCAGTATTTT.

This clonotype was counted ten times or more. The genes are TRBV19 and TRBJ2-5, with D tentatively TRBD2 (6 bases). Germline V gene sequence: CDR1 LNHDA, CDR2 SQIVND (reference sequence). CDR3 length: 16 amino acids. Trimming shortened V by 4 bases and J by 4 bases, and 19 bases separated the two germline ends. The CDR3 here is CASSTNGVRGGETQYF. CDR3 in DNA: TGTGCCAGTAGTACAAATGGGGTAAGGGGAGGAGAGACCCAGTACTTC. The full variable domain, rest sourced from reference TRBV19 and TRBJ2-5, is DGGITQSPKYLFRKEGQNVTLSCEQNLNHDAMYWYRQDPGQGLRLIYYSQIVNDFQKGDIAEGYSVSREKKESFPLTVTSAQKNPTAFYLCASSTNGVRGGETQYFGPGTRLLVL.

This clonotype was seen ten or more times. The V call is TRBV18, the J call TRBJ2-1; D remains unclear. The CDR3 is 12 residues long. Germline CDR1 and CDR2: KGHSH and LQKENI. Trimming pared 1 base from V and 7 bases from J, leaving 5 bases between. CDR3 amino acids: CASSPRVNEQFF. Written as DNA, the CDR3 is TGTGCCAGCTCACCACGGGTGAATGAGCAGTTCTTC.

This clonotype has at least ten counts. V gene TRBV10-3 combines with J gene TRBJ2-7; 8 nucleotides agree with TRBD2. CDR1 is ENHRY, CDR2 SYGVKD, per germline. The ends lost 2 bases at V and 4 bases at J; junction bases unmatched: 4. This CDR3 is 14 amino acids long. The CDR3: CAISEQASGYEQYF. The CDR3 coding sequence is TGTGCCATCAGTGAGCAGGCTAGCGGGTACGAGCAGTACTTC.

This clonotype has ten or more counts. The chain recombines TRBV9 with TRBJ2-7; 10 bases are shared with TRBD2. This CDR3 comprises 16 residues. With 2 bases clipped from V and 7 bases from J, the junction kept 12 bases outside the gene matches. Per germline, CDR1 SGDLS and CDR2 YYNGEE. The DNA of the CDR3 is TGTGCCAGCAGCGTGGGCCTGCTAGCGGGAGTGGGAGAGCAGTACTTC. It specifies CASSVGLLAGVGEQYF.

This clonotype has a count of ten or more. J is TRBJ2-1 and V is TRBV5-1; 9 nucleotides align to TRBD2. Germline V gene sequence: CDR1 SGHRS, CDR2 YFSETQ. The junction had 5 bases not matched to a gene; V was cut back by 4 bases and J by 3 bases. CDR3 length: 15 residues. The CDR3 DNA reads as TGCGCCAGCAGCCATCTAGCGGGAAGCTACAATGAGCAGTTCTTC. As protein: CASSHLAGSYNEQFF.

The chain couples TRBV27 to TRBJ1-2, with D tentatively TRBD1 (6 bases). The CDR3 consists of 14 residues. V lost 8 bases and J lost 0, with 13 bases in between. CDR1 is MNHEY, CDR2 SMNVEV, per germline (reference sequence). CDR3 residues: CASGRDTTNYGYTF. CDR3 DNA: TGTGCCAGCGGACGGGACACAACTAACTATGGCTACACCTTC.

This clonotype was counted many times. The rearrangement links TRBV11-2 to TRBJ2-3, with 7 bases fitting TRBD2. Germline assignment: CDR1 SGHAT and CDR2 FQNNGV. The CDR3 covers 17 residues. Trimming took 1 base from V and 0 from J; bases not matched to a gene: 7. The DNA of the CDR3 is TGTGCCAGCAGCTTAGGGGGGGGACTGAGGAGCACAGATACGCAGTATTTT. Protein: CASSLGGGLRSTDTQYF.

The chain links TRBV20-1 to TRBJ2-7, with TRBD2 identical over 10 bases. The CDR3 covers 19 residues. Germline CDR1 is DFQATT and CDR2 is SNEGSKA (reference sequence). The V segment lost 0 bases and the J segment 6 bases; nucleotides outside the gene matches: 20. This chain's CDR3 is CSARDNSRLAGIMLPEQYF. In DNA form, the CDR3 reads TGCAGTGCTAGAGACAATTCCAGACTAGCGGGCATCATGCTCCCCGAGCAGTACTTC.

Many counts were recorded for this clonotype. The genes are TRBV29-1 and TRBJ2-2; no clear D gene. CDR1 is SQVTM and CDR2 is ANQGSEA in the germline V gene. The CDR3 sequence is 12 residues long. Trimming cost V 4 bases and J 5 bases, with 8 bases left between them. The CDR3 DNA sequence: TGCAGCGTTGCGGCTTGGACCGGGGAGCTGTTTTTT. It specifies CSVAAWTGELFF.